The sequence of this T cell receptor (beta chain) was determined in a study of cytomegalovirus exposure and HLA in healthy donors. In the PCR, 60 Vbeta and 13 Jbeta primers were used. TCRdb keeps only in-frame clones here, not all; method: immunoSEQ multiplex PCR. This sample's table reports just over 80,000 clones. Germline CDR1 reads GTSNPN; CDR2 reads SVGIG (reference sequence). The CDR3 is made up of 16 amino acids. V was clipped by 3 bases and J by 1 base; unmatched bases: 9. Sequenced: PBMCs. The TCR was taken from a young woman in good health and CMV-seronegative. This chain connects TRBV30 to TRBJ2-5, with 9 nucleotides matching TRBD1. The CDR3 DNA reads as TGTGCCTGGAGCCCCGGACAGGGGACCCGCCAAGAGACCCAGTACTTC. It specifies CAWSPGQGTRQETQYF.